This T cell receptor (beta chain) comes out of a study of CXCR3-negative and CXCR3-positive naive CD8 T cells. This CDR3 contains 14 residues. Germline V gene data show CDR1 as MDHEN and CDR2 as SYDVKM. In the case of this clonotype: Its antigen is as yet unknown.

Study-wide findings and caveats: Naive subsets did not differ in surface CD5, and TRB CDR3 properties served to infer TCR strength. Relative to CXCR3-negative naive cells, CXCR3-positive naive cells had more hydrophobic TRB CDR3s.

Triplicate approximately 300,000-cell sorts were made of each CD8+ T cell subset. Naive CD8+ T cells carried a CD45RO-CCR7+CD27+CD95- phenotype. The TRB libraries of cDNA were built by UMI-labeled 5' RACE. TCRdb reprocessed the 5' RACE reads and keeps a single row for each CDR3 protein, giving no DNA. This table lists approximately 90,000 distinct CDR3 sequences. The clonotype originates from a human donor in good health. Some clones in this sample may be carry-over from other donors' samples. This rearrangement joins TRBV28 to TRBJ2-7. The sequenced material came from naive CXCR3+ CD8+ T cells from blood. Noted subset: CD45RO-CCR7+CD27+CD95- naive CD8+ T cells expressing CXCR3 (TNR3+). The CDR3 is CASRLTTASYEQYF.